This T cell receptor (beta chain) was identified during a study of regulatory T cells in long-lasting Graves disease. In its sample, this clonotype was seen a few times. TCR beta libraries were built with iRepertoire HTBI primers and Arm-PCR of CDR3 regions. MiXCR, run by TCRdb on the multiplex PCR reads, gives a single entry per CDR3 protein. The top ten clones hold approximately 60% of a sample with about 290,000 distinct CDR3 sequences, roughly 21% of them seen once. Noted time point: persistent/refractory GD, antithyroid drugs over 5 years with positive TRAb. The TCR library was prepared using RNA isolated from PBMCs. Investigators report Graves' disease was diagnosed under American Thyroid Association guidelines. An endocrinology department in Xi'an, China, supplied the patients. The material sequenced was peripheral blood mononuclear cells (PBMCs), taken when the disease was refractory, from a patient treated with antithyroid drugs. This receptor was obtained from a female donor with Graves disease.

Here the CDR3 DNA reads TGTGCCTGGGGATCGAACACCGGGGAGCTGTTTTTT. Protein product: CAWGSNTGELFF. The genes are TRBV30 and TRBJ2-2; D gene ambiguous. Trimming left V 5 bases short and J 0 bases short, with 4 bases between. CDR3 size: 12 residues. Germline CDR1 GTSNPN, CDR2 SVGIG (reference sequence).